This TCR beta chain was retrieved from a study of technical replicates of blood from a handful of donors. TCRdb's copy holds only in-frame clones and misses some; the assay was immunoSEQ multiplex PCR. Of about 88,000 clones in the sample, 92% were seen once. V gave up 1 base and J gave up 5 bases; unmatched junction bases: 10. Germline CDR1 reads SGHNT; CDR2 reads YENEEA. The CDR3 has 17 residues. The source is a human donor in good health. The sequenced sample was T cells isolated from PBMCs. This chain joins TRBV11-3 and TRBJ2-3; 9 nucleotides match TRBD2. The CDR3 loop is CASSLGRLAGGRDTQYF. The CDR3 DNA reads TGTGCCAGCAGCTTAGGACGCTTGGCGGGAGGGAGAGATACGCAGTATTTT.